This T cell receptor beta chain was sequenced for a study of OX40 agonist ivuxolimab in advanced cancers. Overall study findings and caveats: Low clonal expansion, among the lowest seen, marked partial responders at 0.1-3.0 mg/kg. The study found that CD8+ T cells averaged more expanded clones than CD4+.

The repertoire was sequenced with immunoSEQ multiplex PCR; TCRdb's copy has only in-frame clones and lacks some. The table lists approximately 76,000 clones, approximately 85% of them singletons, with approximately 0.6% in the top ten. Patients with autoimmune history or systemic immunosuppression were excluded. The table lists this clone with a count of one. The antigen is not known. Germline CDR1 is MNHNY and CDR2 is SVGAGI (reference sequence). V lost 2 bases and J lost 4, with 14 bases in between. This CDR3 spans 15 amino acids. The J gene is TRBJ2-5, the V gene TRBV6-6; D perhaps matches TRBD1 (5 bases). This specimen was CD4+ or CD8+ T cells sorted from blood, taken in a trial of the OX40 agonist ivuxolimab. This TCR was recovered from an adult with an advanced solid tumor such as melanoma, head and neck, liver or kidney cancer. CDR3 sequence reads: CASSYPQGNIETQYF. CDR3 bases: TGTGCCAGCAGTTACCCTCAGGGAAACATAGAGACCCAGTACTTC.